The rows below give T cell receptor beta chains drawn from one sample of a study of OX40 agonist ivuxolimab in advanced cancers. Clones were read by immunoSEQ multiplex PCR, and TCRdb kept only the in-frame ones, dropping some. The sample carries 75,000 to 90,000 clones, more than 75% recorded once. This sample comprised CD4+ or CD8+ T cells sorted from blood, obtained in a trial of the OX40 agonist ivuxolimab. Receptors originate from an adult with an advanced solid tumor such as melanoma, head and neck, liver or kidney cancer. Both conserved end residues are part of each CDR3.

>TRBV5-1|14
CASSLGGTGYEQYF
>TRBV7-6|14
CASSSGGSTDTQYF
>TRBV7-8|17
CASSLEGGSYLRGEQYF
>TRBV5-1|15
CASSFRGSSIYEQYF
>TRBV5-1|14
CASSLGQATDTQYF
>TRBV5-6|16
CASSLKEQGHNQPQHF
>TRBV29-1|12
CSVRKPEETQYF
>TRBV5-4|13
CASSLDRGHEQYF
>TRBV19|17
CASSILAGLSSYNEQFF
>TRBV27|14
CASREGRRNYGYTF
>TRBV5-1|17
CASSFTGTGGIGNTIYF
>TRBV2|13
CASRSTGGQPQHF
>TRBV11-2|14
CASSSPSRTDTQYF
>TRBV6-6|13
CATLRADLQPQHF
>TRBV27|15
CASSLYGGPQETQYF
>TRBV9|15
CASSVEGTGVYEQYF
>TRBV25-1|15
CASSEYGGRGETQYF
>TRBV28|14
CASSLYGGAYEQYF
>TRBV5-1|13
CASSLEGNTEAFF
>TRBV7-2|14
CASSPETATDTQYF
>TRBV5-1|15
CASSLLQGTNEKLFF
>TRBV7-2|14
CASSPYSSGNTIYF
>TRBV6-5|14
CASSKQGAREKLFF
>TRBV27|16
CASSFRRRGDTGELFF
>TRBV7-2|13
CASSPAGSETQYF
>TRBV23-1|16
CASTPRLVPPSGEQFF
>TRBV11-2|15
CASSFLRGGRDEQFF
>TRBV5-1|14
CASSLDRGGTEAFF
>TRBV7-2|15
CASSLVVQVSDEQYF
>TRBV7-9|15
CASSLGDLSVYEQYF
>TRBV14|12
CASSPNSQTQYF
>TRBV7-2|14
CASSSGQDRYEQYF
>TRBV10-2|17
CASSEWRAGGPRNEQFF
>TRBV30|12
CAWSVLGYEQYF
>TRBV10-2|14
CASASDRLSYGYTF
>TRBV5-4|14
CASSLGGATGELFF
>TRBV10-1|18
CASSETHQGGYSNQPQHF
>TRBV6-5|15
CASSYSGTRSDTQYF
>TRBV5-4|15
CASSLGGASAEKLFF
>TRBV2|10
CASRRYEQYF
>TRBV27|15
CASRSVESGANVLTF
>TRBV5-4|16
CASSLEGTSGEYEQYF
>TRBV7-3|12
CASSLKRETQYF
>TRBV9|15
CASSATSGGGETQYF
>TRBV27|13
CASGLREYNEQFF
>TRBV7-8|19
CASSYRQGSVDSGANVLTF
>TRBV5-6|14
CASTSFSGTEKLFF
>TRBV4-3|16
CASSQSAAGAPYEQYF
>TRBV6-1|12
CASSPGGREQYF
>TRBV19|13
CASIGTARAGYTF
>TRBV6-1|16
CASSERVSLAKNIQYF
>TRBV2|15
CASSPSGSTNEKLFF